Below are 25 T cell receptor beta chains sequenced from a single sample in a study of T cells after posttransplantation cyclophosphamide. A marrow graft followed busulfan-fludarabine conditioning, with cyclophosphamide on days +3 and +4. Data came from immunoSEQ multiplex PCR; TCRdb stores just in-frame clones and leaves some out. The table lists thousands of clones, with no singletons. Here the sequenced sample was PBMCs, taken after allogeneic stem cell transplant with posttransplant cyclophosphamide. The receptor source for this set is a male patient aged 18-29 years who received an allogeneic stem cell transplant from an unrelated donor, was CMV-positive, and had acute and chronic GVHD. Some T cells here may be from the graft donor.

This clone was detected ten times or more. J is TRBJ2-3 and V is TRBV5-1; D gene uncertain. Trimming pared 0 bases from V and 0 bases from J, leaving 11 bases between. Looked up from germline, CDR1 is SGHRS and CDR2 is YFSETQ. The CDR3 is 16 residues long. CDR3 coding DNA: TGCGCCAGCAGCTTGGACTCTCGTGCTAGCACAGATACGCAGTATTTT. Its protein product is CASSLDSRASTDTQYF.

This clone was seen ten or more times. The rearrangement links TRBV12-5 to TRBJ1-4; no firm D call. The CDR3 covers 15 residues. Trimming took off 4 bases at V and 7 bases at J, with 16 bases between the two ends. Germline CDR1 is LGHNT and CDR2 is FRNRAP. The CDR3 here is CASGSPSGVGEKLFF. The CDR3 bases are TGTGCTAGTGGTTCCCCGTCCGGGGTGGGTGAAAAACTGTTTTTT.

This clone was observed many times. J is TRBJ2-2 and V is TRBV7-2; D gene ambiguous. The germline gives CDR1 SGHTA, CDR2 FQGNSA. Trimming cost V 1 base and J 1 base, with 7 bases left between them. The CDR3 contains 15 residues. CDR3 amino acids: CASSLVPLNTGELFF. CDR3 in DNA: TGTGCCAGCAGCTTAGTCCCGTTGAACACCGGGGAGCTGTTTTTT.

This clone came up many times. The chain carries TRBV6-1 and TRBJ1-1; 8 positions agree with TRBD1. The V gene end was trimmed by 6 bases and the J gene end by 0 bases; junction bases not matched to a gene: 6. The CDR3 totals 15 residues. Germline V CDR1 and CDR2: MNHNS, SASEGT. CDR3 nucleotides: TGTGCCAGCAGGAGGGGACAGGCGATGAACACTGAAGCTTTCTTT. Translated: CASRRGQAMNTEAFF.

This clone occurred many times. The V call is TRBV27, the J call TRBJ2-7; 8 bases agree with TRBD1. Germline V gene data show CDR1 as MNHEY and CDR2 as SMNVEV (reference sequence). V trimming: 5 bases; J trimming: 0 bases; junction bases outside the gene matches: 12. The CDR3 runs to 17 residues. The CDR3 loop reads CASSLNPTGATSYEQYF. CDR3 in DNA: TGTGCCAGCAGTCTGAACCCGACAGGGGCGACCTCCTACGAGCAGTACTTC.

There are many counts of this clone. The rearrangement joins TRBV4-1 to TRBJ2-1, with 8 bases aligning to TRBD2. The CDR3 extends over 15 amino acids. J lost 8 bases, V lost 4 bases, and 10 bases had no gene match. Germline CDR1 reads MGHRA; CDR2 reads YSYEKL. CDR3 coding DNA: TGCGCCAGCAGCCGTCGCCCGGGACTAGAGGATGAGCAGTTCTTC. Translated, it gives CASSRRPGLEDEQFF.

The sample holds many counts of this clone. This chain's CDR3 is CASSASYEQYF. The CDR3 bases are TGTGCCAGCAGCGCTAGCTACGAGCAGTACTTC. The rearrangement links TRBV5-6 to TRBJ2-7; the D is unclear. The germline V gene encodes CDR1 SGHDT and CDR2 YYEEEE. V dropped 4 bases and J dropped 3 bases, with 5 bases sitting between them. The CDR3 is made up of 11 amino acids.

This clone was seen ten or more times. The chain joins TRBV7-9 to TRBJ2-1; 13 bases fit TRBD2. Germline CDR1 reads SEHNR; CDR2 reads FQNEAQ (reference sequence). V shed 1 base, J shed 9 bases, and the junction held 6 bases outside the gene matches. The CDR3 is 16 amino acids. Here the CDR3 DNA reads TGTGCCAGCAGCTTAGGGGGGACTAGCGGGGCCGGTGAGCAGTTCTTC. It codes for CASSLGGTSGAGEQFF.

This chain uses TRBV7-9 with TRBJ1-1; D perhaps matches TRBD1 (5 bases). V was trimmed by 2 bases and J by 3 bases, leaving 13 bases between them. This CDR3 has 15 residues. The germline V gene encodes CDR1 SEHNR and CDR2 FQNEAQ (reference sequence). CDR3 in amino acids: CASSLLGWGDTEAFF. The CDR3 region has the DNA TGTGCCAGCAGCTTACTCGGGTGGGGGGACACTGAAGCTTTCTTT.

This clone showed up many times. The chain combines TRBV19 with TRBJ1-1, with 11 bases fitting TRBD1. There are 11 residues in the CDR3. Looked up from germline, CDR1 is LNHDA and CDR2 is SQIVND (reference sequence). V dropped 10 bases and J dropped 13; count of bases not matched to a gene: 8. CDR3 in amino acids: CATTRTGGLFF. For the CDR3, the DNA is TGTGCCACAACCCGGACAGGGGGCCTTTTCTTT.

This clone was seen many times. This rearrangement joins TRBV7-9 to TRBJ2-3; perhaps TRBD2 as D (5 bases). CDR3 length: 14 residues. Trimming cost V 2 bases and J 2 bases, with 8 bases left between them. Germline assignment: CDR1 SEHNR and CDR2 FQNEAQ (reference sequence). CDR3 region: CASSLPRDTDTQYF. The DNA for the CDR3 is TGTGCCAGCAGCTTACCTCGGGACACAGATACGCAGTATTTT.

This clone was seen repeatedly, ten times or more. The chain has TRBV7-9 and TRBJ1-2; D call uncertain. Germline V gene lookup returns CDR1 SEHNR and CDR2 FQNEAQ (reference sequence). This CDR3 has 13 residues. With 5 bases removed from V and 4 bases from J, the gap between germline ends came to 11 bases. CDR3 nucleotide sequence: TGTGCCAGCAGCCTGACGGAGTTCTATGGCTACACCTTC. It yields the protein CASSLTEFYGYTF.

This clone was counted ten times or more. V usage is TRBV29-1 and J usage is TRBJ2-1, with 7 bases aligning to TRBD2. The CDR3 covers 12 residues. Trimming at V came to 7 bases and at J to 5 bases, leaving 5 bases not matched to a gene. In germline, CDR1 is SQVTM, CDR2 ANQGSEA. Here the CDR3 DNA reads TGCAGCGAACGGACTAGTAACAATGAGCAGTTCTTC. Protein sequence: CSERTSNNEQFF.

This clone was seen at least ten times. The CDR3 coding sequence is TGTGCCAGCAGCCTGGACAGGGCCCGACAAGAGACCCAGTACTTC. Amino acids: CASSLDRARQETQYF. The chain couples TRBV11-2 to TRBJ2-5, with TRBD1 matching over 8 bases. V trimming: 5 bases; J trimming: 2 bases; junction bases outside the gene matches: 7. In germline, CDR1 is SGHAT, CDR2 FQNNGV. The CDR3 is made up of 15 amino acids.

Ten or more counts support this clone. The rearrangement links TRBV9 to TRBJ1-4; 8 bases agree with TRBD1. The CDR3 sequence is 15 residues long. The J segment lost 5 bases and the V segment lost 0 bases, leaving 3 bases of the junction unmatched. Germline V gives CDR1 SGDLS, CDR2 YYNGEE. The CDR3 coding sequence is TGTGCCAGCAGCGTAGCTAACAGGGGGAATGAAAAACTGTTTTTT. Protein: CASSVANRGNEKLFF.

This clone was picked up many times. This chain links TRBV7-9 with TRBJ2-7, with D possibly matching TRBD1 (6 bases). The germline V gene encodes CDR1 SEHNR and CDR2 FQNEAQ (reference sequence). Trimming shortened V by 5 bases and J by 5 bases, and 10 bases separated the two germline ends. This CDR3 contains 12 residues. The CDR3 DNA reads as TGTGCCAGCAGCCCAACAGGGAACGAGCAGTACTTC. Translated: CASSPTGNEQYF.

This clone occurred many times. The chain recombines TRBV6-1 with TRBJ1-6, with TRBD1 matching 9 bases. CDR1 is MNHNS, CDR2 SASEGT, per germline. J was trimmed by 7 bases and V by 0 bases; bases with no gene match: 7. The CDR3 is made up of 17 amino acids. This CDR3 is CASSEALAGTGNSPLHF. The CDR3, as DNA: TGTGCCAGCAGTGAAGCCTTAGCCGGGACAGGGAATTCACCCCTCCACTTT.

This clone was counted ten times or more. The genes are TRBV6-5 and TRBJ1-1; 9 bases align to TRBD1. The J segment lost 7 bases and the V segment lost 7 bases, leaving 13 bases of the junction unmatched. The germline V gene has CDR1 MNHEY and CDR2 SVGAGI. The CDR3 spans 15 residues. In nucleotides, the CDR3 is TGTGCCAGCATCGAAGTAGGACAGGGGCAGGGTGAAGCTTTCTTT. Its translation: CASIEVGQGQGEAFF.

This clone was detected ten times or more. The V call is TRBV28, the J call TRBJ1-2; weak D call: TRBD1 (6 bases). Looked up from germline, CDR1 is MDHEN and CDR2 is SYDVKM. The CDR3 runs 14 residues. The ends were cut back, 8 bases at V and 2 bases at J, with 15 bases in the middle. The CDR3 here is CASGGRGSNYGYTF. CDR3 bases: TGTGCCAGCGGAGGCAGGGGCTCCAACTATGGCTACACCTTC.

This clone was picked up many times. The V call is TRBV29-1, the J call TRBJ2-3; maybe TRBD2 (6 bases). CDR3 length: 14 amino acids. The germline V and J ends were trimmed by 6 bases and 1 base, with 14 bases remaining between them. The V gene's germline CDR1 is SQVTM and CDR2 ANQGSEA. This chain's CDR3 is CSVDPGLGTDTQYF. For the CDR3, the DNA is TGCAGCGTCGACCCGGGACTCGGCACAGATACGCAGTATTTT.

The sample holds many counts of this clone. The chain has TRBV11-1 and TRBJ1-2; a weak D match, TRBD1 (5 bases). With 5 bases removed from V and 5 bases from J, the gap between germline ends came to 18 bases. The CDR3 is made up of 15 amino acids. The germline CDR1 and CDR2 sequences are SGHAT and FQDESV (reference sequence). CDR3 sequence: CASSKLGTGEYGYTF. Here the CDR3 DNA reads TGTGCCAGCAGCAAATTAGGGACGGGAGAGTATGGCTACACCTTC.

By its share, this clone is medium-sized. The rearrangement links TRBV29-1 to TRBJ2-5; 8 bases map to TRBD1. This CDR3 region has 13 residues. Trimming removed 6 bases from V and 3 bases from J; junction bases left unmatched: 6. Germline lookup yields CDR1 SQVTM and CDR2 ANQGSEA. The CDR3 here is CSVSSTGEETQYF. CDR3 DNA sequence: TGCAGCGTAAGTTCGACAGGGGAAGAGACCCAGTACTTC.

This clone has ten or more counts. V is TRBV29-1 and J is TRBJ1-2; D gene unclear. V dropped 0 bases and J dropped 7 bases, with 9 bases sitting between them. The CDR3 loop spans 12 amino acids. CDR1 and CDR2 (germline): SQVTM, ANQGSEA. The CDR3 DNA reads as TGCAGCGTTGAAGATCTCGCGTCTGGCTACACCTTC. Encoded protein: CSVEDLASGYTF. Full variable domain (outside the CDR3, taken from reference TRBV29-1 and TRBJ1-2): SAVISQKPSRDICQRGTSLTIQCQVDSQVTMMFWYRQQPGQSLTLIATANQGSEATYESGFVIDKFPISRPNLTFSTLTVSNMSPEDSSIYLCSVEDLASGYTFGSGTRLTVV.

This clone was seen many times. The CDR3 DNA is TGTGCCAGCAGCCAAGAAGGGGCGGGGGGGCAGGCAGATACGCAGTATTTT. This gives the protein CASSQEGAGGQADTQYF. This sequence joins TRBV4-2 and TRBJ2-3; TRBD2 matches 9 bases. CDR1 is LGHNA, CDR2 YNFKEQ, per germline. With 0 bases clipped from V and 4 bases from J, the junction kept 8 bases outside the gene matches. This CDR3 is 17 amino acids long.

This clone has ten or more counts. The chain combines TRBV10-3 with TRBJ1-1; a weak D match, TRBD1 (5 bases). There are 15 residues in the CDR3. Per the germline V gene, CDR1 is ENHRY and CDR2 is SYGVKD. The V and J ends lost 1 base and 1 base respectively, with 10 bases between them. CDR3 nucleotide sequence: TGTGCCATCAGTGAGTTACTCGGGGGGAACACTGAAGCTTTCTTT. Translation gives CAISELLGGNTEAFF.